The 9 T cell receptor beta chains listed next were all sequenced from one sample in a study of blood T cell repertoires in COVID-19. The repertoire was sequenced with immunoSEQ multiplex PCR; TCRdb's copy has only in-frame clones and lacks some. The data contain 30,000 or so clones, approximately 67% of them singletons. The sample was peripheral blood. The receptors originated from a human donor in a cohort sampled during active COVID-19.

This chain connects TRBV28 to TRBJ2-1, with TRBD2 matching 10 bases. Germline values: CDR1 MDHEN, CDR2 SYDVKM. Trimming at V came to 6 bases and at J to 5 bases, leaving 7 bases not matched to a gene. The CDR3 totals 15 residues. The CDR3 sequence: CASSPSGRVDNEQFF. CDR3 sequence (DNA): TGTGCCAGCAGCCCTAGCGGGAGAGTAGACAATGAGCAGTTCTTC.

The chain carries TRBV3-1 (or the pseudogene TRBV3-2) and TRBJ2-6, with 7 bases lining up with TRBD1. The CDR3 contains 17 residues. Looked up from germline, CDR1 is LGHDT and CDR2 is YNNKEL (reference sequence). Trimming at V came to 2 bases and at J to 4 bases, leaving 8 bases not matched to a gene. The CDR3 region is CASSQNRGRSGANVLTF. The CDR3 DNA reads as TGTGCCAGCAGCCAAAACAGGGGCCGCTCGGGGGCCAACGTCCTGACTTTC.

The chain employs TRBV5-5 and TRBJ2-3; D might be TRBD2 (7 bases). V dropped 3 bases and J dropped 2 bases, with 10 bases sitting between them. This CDR3 region has 14 residues. Germline V gives CDR1 SGHKS, CDR2 YYEKEE (reference sequence). This CDR3 reads CASSSGGPTDTQYF. CDR3 coding DNA: TGTGCCAGCAGCTCCGGGGGGCCCACAGATACGCAGTATTTT.

The rearrangement joins TRBV7-8 to TRBJ2-2; D is uncertain. CDR1 SGHVS and CDR2 FQNEAQ come from the germline V gene. Trimming shortened V by 4 bases and J by 0 bases, and 6 bases separated the two germline ends. The CDR3 runs to 14 residues. CDR3 sequence (DNA): TGTGCCAGCAGCTCAGGATCGAACACCGGGGAGCTGTTTTTT. Encoded protein: CASSSGSNTGELFF. The full variable domain, with the rest looked up from reference TRBV7-8 and TRBJ2-2, is GAGVSQSPRYKVAKRGQDVALRCDPISGHVSLFWYQQALGQGPEFLTYFQNEAQLDKSGLPSDRFFAERPEGSVSTLKIQRTQQEDSAVYLCASSSGSNTGELFFGEGSRLTVL.

By proportion, this clone is medium-sized. The chain is built from TRBV3-1 (or the pseudogene TRBV3-2) and TRBJ1-2, with 7 bases aligning to TRBD1. With 2 bases clipped from V and 4 bases from J, the junction kept 4 bases outside the gene matches. Germline loops: CDR1 LGHDT, CDR2 YNNKEL (reference sequence). CDR3 length equals 14 residues. The CDR3: CASSQQGESYGYTF. DNA for the CDR3: TGTGCCAGCAGCCAACAGGGGGAGAGCTATGGCTACACCTTC.

The CDR3 nucleotides are TGTGCCAGCTCACCACCACAGGGGACCCGGAGGGCTGGAAACACCATATATTTT. Translated: CASSPPQGTRRAGNTIYF. The rearrangement joins TRBV18 to TRBJ1-3, with 7 bases matching TRBD1. V dropped 0 bases and J dropped 2; count of bases not matched to a gene: 10. Germline CDR1 reads KGHSH; CDR2 reads LQKENI. The CDR3 runs 18 residues.

This chain links TRBV19 with TRBJ2-1; D remains ambiguous. Trimming left V 4 bases short and J 5 bases short, with 9 bases between. In germline, CDR1 is LNHDA, CDR2 SQIVND (reference sequence). This CDR3 has 13 amino acids. The CDR3 bases are TGTGCCAGTAGTAAGTCGGTAGACAATGAGCAGTTCTTC. Its translation is CASSKSVDNEQFF.

V usage is TRBV5-6 and J usage is TRBJ2-1; 8 nucleotides align to TRBD1. J gave up 5 bases and V 0 bases, and 7 bases lay outside the gene matches. Germline values: CDR1 SGHDT, CDR2 YYEEEE. CDR3 size: 16 residues. CDR3 nucleotides: TGTGCCAGCAGCTTGGCCCAGGGGGCCACTCACAATGAGCAGTTCTTC. This encodes CASSLAQGATHNEQFF.

This rearrangement joins TRBV5-1 to TRBJ2-1; TRBD1 matches 8 bases. Germline V lookup: CDR1 SGHRS, CDR2 YFSETQ. J was trimmed by 8 bases and V by 2 bases; bases with no gene match: 9. This CDR3 has 15 amino acids. The CDR3 loop is CASSLDRGAQDEQFF. The CDR3 DNA reads TGCGCCAGCAGCTTAGACAGGGGTGCCCAAGATGAGCAGTTCTTC.